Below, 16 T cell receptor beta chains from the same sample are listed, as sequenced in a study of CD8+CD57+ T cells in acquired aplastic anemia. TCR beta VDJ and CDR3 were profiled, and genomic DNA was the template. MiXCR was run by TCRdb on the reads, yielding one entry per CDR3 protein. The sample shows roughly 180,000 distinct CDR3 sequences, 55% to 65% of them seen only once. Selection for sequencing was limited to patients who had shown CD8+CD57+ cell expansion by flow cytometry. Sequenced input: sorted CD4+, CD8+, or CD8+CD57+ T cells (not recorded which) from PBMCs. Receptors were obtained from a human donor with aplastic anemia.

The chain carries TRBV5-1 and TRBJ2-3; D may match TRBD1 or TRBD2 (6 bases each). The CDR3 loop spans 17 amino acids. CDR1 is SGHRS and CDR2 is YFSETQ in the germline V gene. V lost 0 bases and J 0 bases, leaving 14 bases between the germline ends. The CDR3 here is CASSLAVGGHSTDTQYF. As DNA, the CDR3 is TGCGCCAGCAGCTTGGCCGTCGGGGGACATAGCACAGATACGCAGTATTTT. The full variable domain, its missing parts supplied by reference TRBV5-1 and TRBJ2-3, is KAGVTQTPRYLIKTRGQQVTLSCSPISGHRSVSWYQQTPGQGLQFLFEYFSETQRNKGNFPGRFSGRQFSNSRSEMNVSTLELGDSALYLCASSLAVGGHSTDTQYFGPGTRLTVL.

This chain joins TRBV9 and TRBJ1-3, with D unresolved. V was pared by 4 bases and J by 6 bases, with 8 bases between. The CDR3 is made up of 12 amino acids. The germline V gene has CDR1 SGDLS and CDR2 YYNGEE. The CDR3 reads CASSSQENTIYF. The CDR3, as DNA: TGTGCCAGCAGCTCGCAAGAAAACACCATATATTTT.

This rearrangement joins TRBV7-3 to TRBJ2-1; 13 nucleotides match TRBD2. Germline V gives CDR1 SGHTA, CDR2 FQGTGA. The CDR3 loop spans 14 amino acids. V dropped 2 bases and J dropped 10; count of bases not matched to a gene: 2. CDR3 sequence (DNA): TGTGCCAGCAGCTTAGGGACTAGCGGGGAGGAGCAGTTCTTC. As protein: CASSLGTSGEEQFF.

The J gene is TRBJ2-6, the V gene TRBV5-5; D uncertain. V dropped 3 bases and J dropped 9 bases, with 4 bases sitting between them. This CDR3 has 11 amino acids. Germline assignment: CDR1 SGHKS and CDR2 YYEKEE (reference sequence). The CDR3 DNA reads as TGTGCCAGCAGCTCATACAACGTCCTGACTTTC. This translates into CASSSYNVLTF.

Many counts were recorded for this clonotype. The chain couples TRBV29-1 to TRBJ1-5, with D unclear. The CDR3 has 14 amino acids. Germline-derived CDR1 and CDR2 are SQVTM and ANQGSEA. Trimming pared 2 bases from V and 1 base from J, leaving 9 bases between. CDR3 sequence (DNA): TGCAGCGTTGAATGGAGGGCCAGCAATCAGCCCCAGCATTTT. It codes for CSVEWRASNQPQHF.

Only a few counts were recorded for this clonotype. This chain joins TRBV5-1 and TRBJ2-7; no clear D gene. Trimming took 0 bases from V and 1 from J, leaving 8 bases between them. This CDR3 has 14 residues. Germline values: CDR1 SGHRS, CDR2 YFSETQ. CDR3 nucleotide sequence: TGCGCCAGCAGCTTGGTTCCGGAATCCTACGAGCAGTACTTC. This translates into CASSLVPESYEQYF.

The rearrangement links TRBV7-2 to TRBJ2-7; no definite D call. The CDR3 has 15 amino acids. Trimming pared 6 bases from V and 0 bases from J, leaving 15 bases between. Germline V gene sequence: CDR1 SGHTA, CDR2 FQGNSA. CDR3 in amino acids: CASRAALSFSYEQYF. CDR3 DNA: TGTGCCAGCAGAGCCGCCCTCAGCTTCTCCTACGAGCAGTACTTC.

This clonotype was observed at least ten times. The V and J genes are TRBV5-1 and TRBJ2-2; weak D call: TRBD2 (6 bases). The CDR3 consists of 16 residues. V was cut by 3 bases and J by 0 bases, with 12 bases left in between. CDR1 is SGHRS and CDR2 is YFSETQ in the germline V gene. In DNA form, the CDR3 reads TGCGCCAGCAGCTCGGGACCGGGGGCGAACACCGGGGAGCTGTTTTTT. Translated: CASSSGPGANTGELFF.

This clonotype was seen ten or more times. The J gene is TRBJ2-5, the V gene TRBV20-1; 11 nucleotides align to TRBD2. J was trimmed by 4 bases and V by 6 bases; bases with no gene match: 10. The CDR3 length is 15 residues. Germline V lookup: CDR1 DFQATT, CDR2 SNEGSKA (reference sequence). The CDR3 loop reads CSAPGLADKRETQYF. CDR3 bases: TGCAGTGCACCGGGACTAGCGGACAAGCGAGAGACCCAGTACTTC.

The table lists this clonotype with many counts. CDR3 sequence (DNA): TGTGCCAGCAGTTACAGTGGAAACAATGAGCAGTTCTTC. It specifies CASSYSGNNEQFF. The genes are TRBV6-5 and TRBJ2-1; D remains unclear. Trimming cost V 2 bases and J 5 bases, with 7 bases left between them. The germline CDR1 and CDR2 sequences are MNHEY and SVGAGI. The CDR3 spans 13 residues.

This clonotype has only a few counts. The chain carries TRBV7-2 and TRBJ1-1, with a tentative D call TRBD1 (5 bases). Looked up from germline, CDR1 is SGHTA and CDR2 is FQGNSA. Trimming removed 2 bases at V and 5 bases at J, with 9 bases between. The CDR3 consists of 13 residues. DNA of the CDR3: TGTGCCAGCAGCTTACAGGGAGAGACTGAAGCTTTCTTT. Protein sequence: CASSLQGETEAFF.

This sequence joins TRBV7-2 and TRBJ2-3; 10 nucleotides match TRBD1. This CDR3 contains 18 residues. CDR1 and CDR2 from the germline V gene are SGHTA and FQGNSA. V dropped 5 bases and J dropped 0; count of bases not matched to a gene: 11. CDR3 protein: CASSGGWDRGISTDTQYF. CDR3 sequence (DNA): TGTGCCAGCAGCGGGGGTTGGGACAGGGGAATAAGCACAGATACGCAGTATTTT.

The CDR3 bases are TGTGCCATAGGGCAGACAGGGGGGGACGGTGAGCAGTTCTTC. Protein: CAIGQTGGDGEQFF. This chain links TRBV10-3 with TRBJ2-1; 9 bases map to TRBD1. CDR1 and CDR2 (germline): ENHRY, SYGVKD. The CDR3 totals 14 residues. The J segment lost 9 bases and the V segment lost 9 bases, leaving 12 bases of the junction unmatched.

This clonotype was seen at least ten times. In nucleotides, the CDR3 is TGTGCCAGCAGCTTAGCAAGCGGGGGTGAATTCTACGAGCAGTACTTC. It specifies CASSLASGGEFYEQYF. The chain is built from TRBV11-2 and TRBJ2-7; TRBD2 matches at 8 bases. The CDR3 totals 16 residues. CDR1 is SGHAT and CDR2 is FQNNGV in the germline V gene. With V trimmed by 1 base and J by 3 bases, 8 bases remained unmatched.

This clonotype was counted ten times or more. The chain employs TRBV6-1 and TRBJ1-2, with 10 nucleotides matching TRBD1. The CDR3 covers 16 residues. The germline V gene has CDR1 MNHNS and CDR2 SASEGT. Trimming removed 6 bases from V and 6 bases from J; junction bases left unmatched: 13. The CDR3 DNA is TGTGCCAGCAGCTTACTCCGGGACAGGGGACCCCATGGCTACACCTTC. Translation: CASSLLRDRGPHGYTF.

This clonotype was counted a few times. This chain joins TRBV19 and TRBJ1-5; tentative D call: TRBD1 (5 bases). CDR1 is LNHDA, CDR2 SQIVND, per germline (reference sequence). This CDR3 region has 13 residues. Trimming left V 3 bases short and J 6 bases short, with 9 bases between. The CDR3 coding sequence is TGTGCCAGTAGTATTCAGGGAGGTCAGCCCCAGCATTTT. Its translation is CASSIQGGQPQHF.